What follows is one T cell receptor beta chain and its context. This entry comes from a study of post-analysis software for immune sequencing data. The TCR beta cDNA libraries carried unique molecular identifiers. TCRdb re-derived calls from the PCR reads in MiXCR, one entry per CDR3 protein. The sample lists about 160,000 distinct CDR3 sequences, roughly 34% occurring once. This CDR3 region has 16 residues. The germline CDR1 and CDR2 sequences are SGHVS and FNYEAQ. The gene calls are TRBV7-6 and TRBJ2-7; D gene ambiguous. The J call may be in error: the DNA end matches TRBJ2-5 better. The material was blood, obtained after autologous hematopoietic stem cell transplantation. This clonotype was sampled from a girl aged 5 to 17 with multiple sclerosis. CDR3 sequence reads: CASSLEGFRVGETQYF. The CDR3 nucleotides are TGTGCCAGCAGCTTAGAAGGTTTTCGGGTAGGGGAGACCCAGTACTTC.